This T cell receptor beta chain was obtained from a study of human T cells and chemical hapten exposure (dated by TCRdb to the early 2020s). About the investigation overall: For sensitization, 2% DPC in acetone was applied to an approximately 2 cm by approximately 2 cm area of upper inner arm skin. Most of the patients in the cohort were female, and the cohort covered alopecia areata with under or over 50% scalp involvement, alopecia totalis and alopecia universalis. Peripheral blood TCR repertoire changes were tracked in vivo in alopecia patients during primary and secondary sensitization to the hapten diphenylcyclopropenone (DPC). Patch tests used Finn chambers with 0.01% DPC on the upper back, scored after 6 days by International Contact Dermatitis Research Group standards. Weekly therapeutic DPC doses were additionally applied to the scalp of patients throughout the approximately 25-week study period. About 27 alopecia patients gave blood for TCR sequencing at one to four time points (pre-sensitization, 2, 6 and 24 weeks). The libraries were sequenced as a pool, and the TCR yield per sample differed mostly because of small variations in library volumes within the pool. Blood samples were taken from patients before sensitization (week 0) and at 2, 6 and about 24 weeks after DPC sensitization.

The library was produced with RACE. TCRdb records NextSeq 500 as the sequencer. During library preparation, unique molecular identifiers were attached to individual cDNA molecules so that TCRs could be counted in a quantitative, reproducible way. From each blood RNA sample, both TCR alpha and TCR beta chains were sequenced. Per the authors' processing: Samples had a median of roughly 87,000 TCRs, with a range from roughly 23,224 to 750,000. The Decombinator software suite was used to annotate the V, J and CDR3 of the TCR reads. Every sample was subsampled to the same number of TCRs (28,000) for the PS versus PT1 abundance plots. Expanded TCRs were defined as absent before sensitization and observed at least eight times at the 2-week time point. TCRdb itself trimmed the public reads at Q25 with fastp, ran MiXCR and retained productive beta chains. Each record represents a unique CDR3 protein, reported with the most common genes and DNA among its rows. The V and J calls and clone size are TCRdb's, not the authors'. A total of 300,000 to 400,000 distinct CDR3 sequences appear in this sample, around 7% of them only once. Clones ranked in the top ten supply 7.5% to 9% of the sample.

The CDR3 spans 18 residues, from the cysteine through the phenylalanine. Only the CDR3 region is kept as DNA, spanning 54 bases read in frame from base 1. CDR1 and CDR2 are read off the germline V gene as LGHNA and YSLEER. V trim: 4 bases; J trim: 2 bases; unmatched bases: 10. Study-level results and caveats: The number of TCRs above 1 in 1000 frequency did not change with DPC sensitization; there was no evidence of global repertoire structure alterations. After repeated subsampling, the strength of the expansion versus patch-test correlation and the threshold at which it became significant changed. A positive correlation was found between the number of PT1 expanded TCRs and patch test score, with significance reached at thresholds 8, 16 and 32 but not 4. Expanded TCRs formed significantly more large CDR3 similarity clusters than pre-sensitization or healthy control sets, consistent with antigen-driven responses. All patients had alopecia, a presumed autoimmune disease, so their immune response might differ from that of healthy individuals.

The meaning of the sample's time point label: patch test 1, 2 weeks after DPC sensitization. The treatment or condition label, as the study defines it: therapeutic diphenylcyclopropenone sensitization with weekly scalp DPC. At every patch-test visit, the blood draw took place before the patch test was put on. To be eligible, patients had to be aged 18 to 70, diagnosed with alopecia and judged suitable for DPC therapy, while pregnant patients were excluded. Total RNA was extracted from unfractionated whole blood collected in Tempus Blood RNA tubes. This clonotype was seen repeatedly, ten times or more. Its antigen has not been determined. No base qualities exist here, and no much larger clone lies one base off it.

The chain uses TRBV4-3 and TRBJ2-2; TRBD2 agrees with 10 junctional bases. This TCR was recovered from a woman younger than 35 with alopecia areata. Some clones in this sample may be carry-over from other donors' samples. The specimen was whole blood, collected in connection with sensitization to the hapten diphenylcyclopropenone (DPC). The nucleotide sequence is TGCGCCAGCAGCCCAAGGCTAGCGGGGGCCACCAACACCGGGGAGCTGTTTTTT. It translates to CASSPRLAGATNTGELFF.